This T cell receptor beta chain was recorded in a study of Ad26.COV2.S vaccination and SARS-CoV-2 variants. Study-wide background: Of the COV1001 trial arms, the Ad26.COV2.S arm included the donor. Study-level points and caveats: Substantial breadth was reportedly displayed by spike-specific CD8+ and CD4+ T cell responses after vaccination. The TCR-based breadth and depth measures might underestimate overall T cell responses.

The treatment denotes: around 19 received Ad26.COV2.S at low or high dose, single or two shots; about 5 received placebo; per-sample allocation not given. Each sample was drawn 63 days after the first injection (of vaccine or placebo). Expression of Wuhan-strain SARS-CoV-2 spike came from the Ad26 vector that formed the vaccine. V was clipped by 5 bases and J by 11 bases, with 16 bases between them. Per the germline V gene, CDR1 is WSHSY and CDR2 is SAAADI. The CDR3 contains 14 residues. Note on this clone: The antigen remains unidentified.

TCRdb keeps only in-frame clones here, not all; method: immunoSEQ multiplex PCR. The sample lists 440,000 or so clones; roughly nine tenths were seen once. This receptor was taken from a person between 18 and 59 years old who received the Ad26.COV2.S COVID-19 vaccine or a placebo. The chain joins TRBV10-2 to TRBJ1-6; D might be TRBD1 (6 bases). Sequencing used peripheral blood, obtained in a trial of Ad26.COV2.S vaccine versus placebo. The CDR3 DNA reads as TGCGCCAGCAGTCCCCAGGGGACCCAGACACCCCTCCACTTT. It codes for CASSPQGTQTPLHF.